One sample yielded the 9 T cell receptor beta chains listed below, sequenced in a study of blood T cell repertoires in COVID-19. TCRdb keeps only in-frame clones here, not all; method: immunoSEQ multiplex PCR. The sample records 200,000 to 250,000 clones, approximately 80% being singletons. Sequenced material: peripheral blood. These TCRs come from a woman of 80 years or more with COVID-19, enrolled during active disease.

The V and J genes are TRBV6-2 or TRBV6-3 and TRBJ2-5; 16 positions agree with TRBD2. Germline loops: CDR1 MNHEY, CDR2 SVGEGT. CDR3 size: 19 residues. Trimming at V came to 3 bases and at J to 0 bases, leaving 7 bases not matched to a gene. The CDR3 DNA follows: TGTGCCAGCAGTTATTCCCCGGGACTAGCGGGGGGGTACCAAGAGACCCAGTACTTC. It is translated as CASSYSPGLAGGYQETQYF.

The chain couples TRBV5-1 to TRBJ1-2; 10 nucleotides agree with TRBD1. The junction had 3 bases not matched to a gene; V was cut back by 4 bases and J by 6 bases. The length of the CDR3 is 13 residues. Per the germline V gene, CDR1 is SGHRS and CDR2 is YFSETQ. CDR3 in amino acids: CASSQTGGNGYTF. The CDR3, as DNA: TGCGCCAGCAGCCAGACAGGGGGCAATGGCTACACCTTC.

This clone appeared once. The genes are TRBV5-1 and TRBJ2-5; D call uncertain. Germline CDR1 SGHRS, CDR2 YFSETQ. The CDR3 contains 13 residues. The V and J ends lost 3 bases and 5 bases respectively, with 11 bases between them. The CDR3: CASSSPAGETQYF. The CDR3 coding sequence is TGCGCCAGCAGCTCGCCCGCCGGGGAGACCCAGTACTTC.

J is TRBJ1-1 and V is TRBV6-4; tentative D call: TRBD1 (6 bases). The CDR3 is 14 amino acids. Germline CDR1 and CDR2: MRHNA and SNTAGT. Trimming stripped 6 bases from V and 1 base from J, with 12 bases between. The CDR3 nucleotides read TGTGCCAGCAGGGGTTCGACAGGGAACACTGAAGCTTTCTTT. Translating it yields CASRGSTGNTEAFF.

The chain is built from TRBV9 and TRBJ1-1; 7 bases agree with TRBD1. Germline values: CDR1 SGDLS, CDR2 YYNGEE. V was clipped by 4 bases and J by 2 bases; unmatched bases: 5. This CDR3 spans 14 amino acids. The CDR3 sequence is CASSRGQINTEAFF. For the CDR3, the DNA is TGTGCCAGCAGCCGGGGACAGATCAACACTGAAGCTTTCTTT.

The chain couples TRBV6-4 to TRBJ1-2; no definite D call. The V end lost 7 bases, the J end lost 6 bases, and 18 bases lay between the germline ends. The CDR3 has 14 residues. The germline V gene encodes CDR1 MRHNA and CDR2 SNTAGT. The CDR3 loop is CASTPSEGVNGYTF. The DNA of the CDR3 is TGTGCCAGCACCCCATCGGAGGGAGTTAATGGCTACACCTTC.

This rearrangement joins TRBV6-1 to TRBJ1-2; 8 nucleotides line up with TRBD1. The CDR3 extends over 13 amino acids. Looked up from germline, CDR1 is MNHNS and CDR2 is SASEGT. The ends lost 6 bases at V and 7 bases at J; junction bases unmatched: 7. This CDR3 is CASSVETGVGYTF. CDR3 DNA sequence: TGTGCCAGCAGCGTTGAGACAGGGGTTGGCTACACCTTC.

The genes are TRBV29-1 and TRBJ2-7; D not resolved. V was trimmed by 4 bases and J by 2 bases, leaving 9 bases between them. CDR3 length: 12 residues. Germline CDR1 and CDR2: SQVTM and ANQGSEA. CDR3 residues: CSVARSAYEQYF. As DNA, the CDR3 is TGCAGCGTTGCGCGTTCCGCCTACGAGCAGTACTTC.

This clone turned up a few times. V usage is TRBV10-2 and J usage is TRBJ2-5; no firm D call. V lost 6 bases and J lost 5, with 13 bases in between. CDR3 size: 13 residues. Germline V gene data show CDR1 as WSHSY and CDR2 as SAAADI. This CDR3 reads CASSLEVEETQYF. The CDR3 DNA sequence: TGCGCCAGCAGCCTCGAGGTGGAGGAGACCCAGTACTTC.